Below are 21 T cell receptor beta chains sequenced from a single sample in a study of Graves' ophthalmopathy and Graves' hyperthyroidism. Amplified material comprised TCR beta CDR3 regions derived from RNA transcripts. The first-round RT-PCR employed HTBI primers together with the Qiagen OneStep RT-PCR kit. A multiplex PCR was then performed as the second round. A single record per CDR3 protein comes from TCRdb applying MiXCR to the multiplex PCR reads. The data show 350,000 to 450,000 distinct CDR3 sequences, approximately 20% seen once. The sequenced sample was peripheral blood. Every receptor here comes from a woman under 30 with Graves' ophthalmopathy.

Ten or more counts support this clonotype. As DNA, the CDR3 is TGTGCCAGCAGTATCAGCCACTACGAGCAGTACTTC. This encodes CASSISHYEQYF. This chain uses TRBV6-2 or TRBV6-3 with TRBJ2-7; D is ambiguous. Germline V lookup: CDR1 MNHEY, CDR2 SVGEGT. There are 12 residues in the CDR3. V lost 5 bases and J 3 bases, leaving 8 bases between the germline ends.

The sample holds many counts of this clonotype. The chain combines TRBV6-1 with TRBJ2-5, with 9 positions matching TRBD1. The CDR3 is 14 amino acids. V shed 9 bases, J shed 5 bases, and the junction held 10 bases outside the gene matches. Per the germline V gene, CDR1 is MNHNS and CDR2 is SASEGT. CDR3 DNA sequence: TGTGCCAGTTATTTAGGACAGGGGAGGGAGACCCAGTACTTC. Translating it yields CASYLGQGRETQYF.

Ten or more counts support this clonotype. V is TRBV18 and J is TRBJ2-7; D is perhaps TRBD1 (6 bases). The CDR3 extends over 13 amino acids. V dropped 5 bases and J dropped 8 bases, with 16 bases sitting between them. Germline lookup yields CDR1 KGHSH and CDR2 LQKENI. CDR3 sequence reads: CASSVPGHSKQYF. CDR3 DNA: TGTGCCAGCTCAGTTCCGGGACATTCGAAGCAGTACTTC.

This clonotype was observed at least ten times. This chain connects TRBV7-8 to TRBJ2-2; the D gene is possibly TRBD1 (6 bases). CDR3 length: 16 amino acids. CDR1 and CDR2 (germline): SGHVS, FQNEAQ. V shed 2 bases and J shed 2 bases, with 12 bases lying between them. CDR3 region: CASSLLTGYNTGELFF. CDR3 nucleotides: TGTGCCAGCAGCTTATTAACAGGGTATAACACCGGGGAGCTGTTTTTT.

This clonotype was counted ten times or more. This chain uses TRBV14 with TRBJ1-2; D uncertain. CDR1 and CDR2 from the germline V gene are SGHDN and FVKESK. V lost 3 bases and J lost 8, with 13 bases in between. The CDR3 sequence is 13 residues long. The CDR3 DNA reads TGTGCCAGCAGCCAGTCCGGGTGGAGGGGCTACACCTTC. As protein: CASSQSGWRGYTF.

This clonotype was recorded many times. The chain employs TRBV6-1 and TRBJ1-1; unclear D gene. Germline values: CDR1 MNHNS, CDR2 SASEGT. V gave up 2 bases and J gave up 3 bases, with 7 bases separating them. This CDR3 spans 13 amino acids. The CDR3 reads CASSEYGYTEAFF. DNA of the CDR3: TGTGCCAGCAGTGAATATGGGTACACTGAAGCTTTCTTT.

Ten or more counts support this clonotype. The V gene is TRBV3-1, the J gene TRBJ2-2; 8 positions agree with TRBD2. The CDR3 is 14 residues long. Trimming cost V 6 bases and J 5 bases; bases outside gene matches: 5. From germline, CDR1 is LGHDT and CDR2 YNNKEL (reference sequence). The CDR3 loop reads CASRLGGATGELFF. DNA of the CDR3: TGTGCCAGCAGGCTCGGGGGGGCAACCGGGGAGCTGTTTTTT.

In this sample, this clonotype turned up many times. The rearrangement uses TRBV25-1 and TRBJ2-3; the D is unclear. The CDR3 is 12 amino acids. CDR1 is MGHDK and CDR2 is SYGVNS in the germline V gene. The V end lost 3 bases, the J end lost 4 bases, and 5 bases lay between the germline ends. The CDR3 sequence: CASSDGPDTQYF. CDR3 bases: TGTGCCAGCAGTGACGGTCCAGATACGCAGTATTTT.

This clonotype has ten or more counts. The chain is built from TRBV5-4 and TRBJ1-5, with D possibly TRBD1 on 6 matching bases. This CDR3 is 16 amino acids long. Trimming removed 4 bases at V and 2 bases at J, with 16 bases between. CDR1 is SGHNT, CDR2 YYREEE, per germline (reference sequence). CDR3 bases: TGTGCCAGCAGCCCGCTAATGACAGGATGCAATCAGCCCCAGCATTTT. Its translation: CASSPLMTGCNQPQHF.

The sample holds many counts of this clonotype. The rearrangement uses TRBV20-1 and TRBJ2-2; a possible D gene is TRBD2 (6 bases). CDR3 length: 13 amino acids. Germline V lookup: CDR1 DFQATT, CDR2 SNEGSKA (reference sequence). Trimming removed 0 bases from V and 8 bases from J, with 10 bases in between. The CDR3 sequence is CSARDLGGGELFF. DNA of the CDR3: TGCAGTGCTAGAGATTTGGGAGGAGGGGAGCTGTTTTTT.

This clonotype was seen many times. J is TRBJ1-1 and V is TRBV12-3 or TRBV12-4; D might be TRBD1 (5 bases). The CDR3 is 12 residues long. V lost 2 bases to trimming and J lost 7 bases, with 8 bases between them. The CDR3 nucleotides are TGTGCCAGCAGTTTACGGGACCGTGAAGCTTTCTTT. It yields the protein CASSLRDREAFF.

Ten or more counts support this clonotype. This chain joins TRBV18 and TRBJ1-1; tentative D call: TRBD1 (6 bases). Trimming took 5 bases from V and 5 from J, leaving 12 bases between them. This CDR3 comprises 13 residues. CDR1 is KGHSH and CDR2 is LQKENI in the germline V gene. This CDR3 reads CASSDTGITEAFF. CDR3 coding DNA: TGTGCCAGCTCAGATACAGGGATAACTGAAGCTTTCTTT.

The V and J genes are TRBV6-2 or TRBV6-3 and TRBJ2-7, with D perhaps TRBD1 or TRBD2 (5 bases each). The CDR3 extends over 13 amino acids. The V gene lost 9 bases and the J gene lost 7 bases, with 19 bases spanning the gap. The germline V gene encodes CDR1 MNHEY and CDR2 SVGEGT. The CDR3 reads CARPRDDLREQYF. DNA of the CDR3: TGTGCCAGACCTCGGGACGACTTGAGGGAGCAGTACTTC.

The table lists this clonotype with many counts. The J gene is TRBJ1-5, the V gene TRBV6-2 or TRBV6-3; no clear D gene. Per germline, CDR1 MNHEY and CDR2 SVGEGT. V was cut by 5 bases and J by 3 bases, with 11 bases left in between. This CDR3 is built from 14 residues. The CDR3 nucleotides are TGTGCCAGCAGTCGGATGGCACCCAATCAGCCCCAGCATTTT. This translates into CASSRMAPNQPQHF.

This clonotype was seen at least ten times. V is TRBV6-5 and J is TRBJ1-5; no clear D. Germline V gives CDR1 MNHEY, CDR2 SVGAGI. With 5 bases removed from V and 3 bases from J, the gap between germline ends came to 8 bases. The length of the CDR3 is 13 residues. The CDR3 DNA sequence: TGTGCCAGCAGTACCCGGGACAATCAGCCCCAGCATTTT. This sequence encodes CASSTRDNQPQHF.

The sample holds many counts of this clonotype. The CDR3 region has the DNA TGCGCCAGCAGCCCGGTGGGACCTTCCTACGAGCAGTACTTC. Its translation: CASSPVGPSYEQYF. The chain couples TRBV5-1 to TRBJ2-7; D may be TRBD1 or TRBD2 (5 bases each). V was trimmed by 4 bases and J by 1 base, leaving 12 bases between them. This CDR3 has 14 residues. Germline CDR1 is SGHRS and CDR2 is YFSETQ.

The V gene is TRBV19, the J gene TRBJ1-2; TRBD1 aligns across 7 bases. V lost 8 bases and J lost 4; bases outside the gene matches: 13. Germline CDR1 LNHDA, CDR2 SQIVND (reference sequence). The CDR3 is 15 residues long. DNA for the CDR3: TGTGCCAGTCGGGACAGCAGCTTACCCCTCTATGGCTACACCTTC. Amino acids: CASRDSSLPLYGYTF.

The genes are TRBV12-3 or TRBV12-4 and TRBJ2-7; 10 bases fit TRBD2. The CDR3 is 17 residues long. V lost 3 bases, J lost 2 bases, and 10 bases stayed unmatched. The CDR3 nucleotides are TGTGCCAGCAGTTTGGGACTAGCGACCCAGTTCCCCTACGAGCAGTACTTC. This sequence encodes CASSLGLATQFPYEQYF.

This clonotype was observed many times. The V gene is TRBV28, the J gene TRBJ1-5, with D possibly TRBD1 on 5 matching bases. In germline, CDR1 is MDHEN, CDR2 SYDVKM. This CDR3 is built from 14 residues. Trimming cost V 2 bases and J 7 bases, with 12 bases left between them. CDR3 coding DNA: TGTGCCAGCAGTTTAAGTCAGGGTGCCCAGCCCCAGCATTTT. Encoded protein: CASSLSQGAQPQHF.

This clonotype was counted ten times or more. The chain has TRBV7-2 and TRBJ1-1, with D perhaps matching TRBD1 (5 bases). The CDR3 has 12 amino acids. Germline CDR1 SGHTA, CDR2 FQGNSA. The ends were cut back, 1 base at V and 10 bases at J, with 10 bases in the middle. The CDR3 coding sequence is TGTGCCAGCAGCTTAGGTGCAGGGAGAGCTTTCTTT. Translated, it gives CASSLGAGRAFF.

This clonotype was counted many times. The CDR3 region is CAWSTLGDNQPQHF. Written as DNA, the CDR3 is TGTGCCTGGAGTACCCTAGGGGACAATCAGCCCCAGCATTTT. V and J are TRBV30 and TRBJ1-5, with D possibly matching TRBD1 (5 bases). Germline V gives CDR1 GTSNPN, CDR2 SVGIG (reference sequence). The V end was cut by 2 bases, the J end by 3 bases, with 11 bases between. The CDR3 has 14 amino acids.